A single sample gave rise to the 24 T cell receptor beta chains below, sequenced in a study of T cell responses to AZD1222 COVID-19 vaccine. Method: immunoSEQ multiplex PCR; TCRdb's copy keeps in-frame clones and lacks some. Of about 140,000 clones in the sample, 90% to 95% were seen once. The sample consisted of peripheral blood, taken on day 0 of AZD1222 vaccination. All receptors derive from an adult in good health.

The gene calls are TRBV29-1 and TRBJ1-3, with 9 bases that match TRBD1. The CDR3 contains 13 residues. Per germline, CDR1 SQVTM and CDR2 ANQGSEA. With V trimmed by 7 bases and J by 2 bases, 3 bases remained unmatched. CDR3 residues: CSAGQGAGNTIYF. The CDR3 DNA follows: TGCAGCGCGGGACAGGGCGCTGGAAACACCATATATTTT.

The CDR3 reads CASSFGLAGVNEQFF. CDR3 bases: TGTGCCAGCAGTTTCGGTCTAGCGGGAGTTAATGAGCAGTTCTTC. This rearrangement joins TRBV27 to TRBJ2-1, with 10 nucleotides matching TRBD2. Germline V lookup: CDR1 MNHEY, CDR2 SMNVEV (reference sequence). This CDR3 comprises 15 residues. Trimming at V came to 3 bases and at J to 7 bases, leaving 6 bases not matched to a gene.

The gene calls are TRBV15 and TRBJ1-5, with D maybe TRBD1 (5 bases). CDR3 length equals 16 residues. Trimming left V 0 bases short and J 3 bases short, with 12 bases between. Per the germline V gene, CDR1 is LNHNV and CDR2 is YYDKDF (reference sequence). CDR3 amino acids: CATSRDVGGTNQPQHF. The CDR3, as DNA: TGTGCCACCAGCAGAGATGTCGGAGGGACCAATCAGCCCCAGCATTTT.

The genes are TRBV30 and TRBJ1-1; 11 bases line up with TRBD1. Germline V gives CDR1 GTSNPN, CDR2 SVGIG (reference sequence). CDR3 length equals 15 residues. V trimming: 8 bases; J trimming: 6 bases; junction bases outside the gene matches: 14. CDR3: CAPGTGGTRRAEAFF. The CDR3 coding sequence is TGTGCCCCCGGGACAGGGGGGACACGGAGGGCTGAAGCTTTCTTT. The full variable domain, with the rest looked up from reference TRBV30 and TRBJ1-1, is SQTIHQWPATLVQPVGSPLSLECTVEGTSNPNLYWYRQAAGRGLQLLFYSVGIGQISSEVPQNLSASRPQDRQFILSSKKLLLSDSGFYLCAPGTGGTRRAEAFFGQGTRLTVV.

The rearrangement links TRBV6-5 to TRBJ2-2, with TRBD2 as a possible D gene (5 bases). Trimming took off 2 bases at V and 1 base at J, with 8 bases between the two ends. CDR3 size: 15 residues. Germline V CDR1 and CDR2: MNHEY, SVGAGI. In DNA form, the CDR3 reads TGTGCCAGCAGTTACATGCGGGTGAACACCGGGGAGCTGTTTTTT. This translates into CASSYMRVNTGELFF.

The chain has TRBV24-1 and TRBJ2-3; tentatively, D is TRBD1 (6 bases). Germline loops: CDR1 KGHDR, CDR2 SFDVKD. V was pared by 2 bases and J by 6 bases, with 17 bases between. The CDR3 is made up of 16 amino acids. In DNA form, the CDR3 reads TGTGCCACCAGTGATTCTGCCGGGGACAACCCCGATACGCAGTATTTT. It codes for CATSDSAGDNPDTQYF.

This chain's CDR3 is CASSQDGPAGEGSEQYF. The CDR3 nucleotides read TGCGCCAGCAGCCAAGATGGTCCGGCAGGGGAGGGGAGCGAGCAGTACTTC. The genes are TRBV4-3 and TRBJ2-7, with D maybe TRBD2 (7 bases). Germline CDR1 is LGHNA and CDR2 is YSLEER. V was clipped by 0 bases and J by 6 bases, with 21 bases between them. The CDR3 is 17 amino acids.

V and J are TRBV6-5 and TRBJ2-3; a weak D match, TRBD1 (5 bases). Trimming stripped 6 bases from V and 8 bases from J, with 18 bases between. Germline CDR1 and CDR2: MNHEY and SVGAGI. This CDR3 is 14 amino acids long. The chain's CDR3 is CASSTDSFRGTQYF. The CDR3, as DNA: TGTGCCAGCAGCACAGACAGTTTTCGCGGTACGCAGTATTTT.

The rearrangement links TRBV6-1 to TRBJ2-2; D unresolved. The CDR3 contains 14 residues. Trimming stripped 0 bases from V and 5 bases from J, with 7 bases between. Per germline, CDR1 MNHNS and CDR2 SASEGT. CDR3 amino acids: CASSEAKGTGELFF. In nucleotides, the CDR3 is TGTGCCAGCAGTGAAGCGAAGGGAACCGGGGAGCTGTTTTTT.

V is TRBV5-4 and J is TRBJ2-7, with D maybe TRBD2 (7 bases). V was clipped by 5 bases and J by 4 bases, with 19 bases between them. The V gene's germline CDR1 is SGHNT and CDR2 YYREEE (reference sequence). The CDR3 totals 15 residues. The CDR3: CASSPKGGGLYEQYF. CDR3 nucleotide sequence: TGTGCCAGCAGTCCTAAGGGGGGAGGGCTGTACGAGCAGTACTTC.

The J gene is TRBJ2-6, the V gene TRBV3-1 (or the pseudogene TRBV3-2), with D hard to call. Germline loops: CDR1 LGHDT, CDR2 YNNKEL (reference sequence). This CDR3 has 11 amino acids. The CDR3 loop is CIRTGANVLTF. As DNA, the CDR3 is TGTATAAGGACTGGGGCCAACGTCCTGACTTTC.

The V and J genes are TRBV10-2 and TRBJ1-3; maybe TRBD1 (6 bases). V gave up 3 bases and J gave up 4 bases, with 10 bases separating them. The CDR3 totals 14 residues. Germline lookup yields CDR1 WSHSY and CDR2 SAAADI. CDR3 DNA: TGCGCCAGCAGTGAACAGGGTCAAGGAAACACCATATATTTT. This translates into CASSEQGQGNTIYF.

The DNA of the CDR3 is TGTGCCAGCAGCTCCTTGGAGGGGTCATCACGGCCCCAGCATTTT. It translates to CASSSLEGSSRPQHF. This chain uses TRBV7-6 with TRBJ1-5, with D perhaps matching TRBD1 (5 bases). The CDR3 spans 15 residues. Per germline, CDR1 SGHVS and CDR2 FNYEAQ. Trimming stripped 4 bases from V and 9 bases from J, with 19 bases between.

V gene TRBV5-6 combines with J gene TRBJ2-7; D remains ambiguous. Between the trimmed V and J ends, which lost 1 base and 4 bases, there was a span of 15 bases. The CDR3 is made up of 15 amino acids. Germline lookup yields CDR1 SGHDT and CDR2 YYEEEE. The DNA of the CDR3 is TGTGCCAGCAGCTTGCTTGGCCCTGGCGTATACGAGCAGTACTTC. It specifies CASSLLGPGVYEQYF.

The chain employs TRBV4-1 and TRBJ2-1; 11 nucleotides match TRBD2. The CDR3 length is 17 residues. V lost 0 bases to trimming and J lost 9 bases; unmatched junction nucleotides: 10. CDR1 and CDR2 (germline): MGHRA, YSYEKL. Here the CDR3 reads CASSQDPRTSGLGEQFF. For the CDR3, the DNA is TGCGCCAGCAGCCAAGATCCTAGGACTAGCGGGCTCGGTGAGCAGTTCTTC.

J is TRBJ1-1 and V is TRBV9; a possible D gene is TRBD1 (5 bases). Germline V gene lookup returns CDR1 SGDLS and CDR2 YYNGEE. The CDR3 runs 12 residues. Trimming cost V 3 bases and J 5 bases, with 8 bases left between them. CDR3 in amino acids: CASSAGGTEAFF. DNA for the CDR3: TGTGCCAGCAGCGCTGGGGGGACTGAAGCTTTCTTT.

V usage is TRBV6-5 and J usage is TRBJ1-6; D is ambiguous. V was trimmed by 5 bases and J by 5 bases, leaving 13 bases between them. From germline, CDR1 is MNHEY and CDR2 SVGAGI. The CDR3 extends over 15 amino acids. The chain's CDR3 is CASSPPFADNSPLHF. The CDR3 region has the DNA TGTGCCAGCAGTCCCCCGTTTGCTGATAATTCACCCCTCCACTTT.

The chain uses TRBV18 and TRBJ2-1; the D call may be TRBD1 or TRBD2 (6 bases each). V lost 5 bases and J lost 0, with 17 bases in between. The germline V gene has CDR1 KGHSH and CDR2 LQKENI. This CDR3 is built from 17 residues. The CDR3 nucleotides read TGTGCCAGCTCAGAGTGGGGGGCTATTAGCTCCTACAATGAGCAGTTCTTC. Its protein product is CASSEWGAISSYNEQFF. The entire variable domain, with the rest obtained from reference TRBV18 and TRBJ2-1, is as follows: NAGVMQNPRHLVRRRGQEARLRCSPMKGHSHVYWYRQLPEEGLKFMVYLQKENIIDESGMPKERFSAEFPKEGPSILRIQQVVRGDSAAYFCASSEWGAISSYNEQFFGPGTRLTVL.

The CDR3 region is CASSRTSGREYTQYF. In DNA form, the CDR3 reads TGTGCCAGCAGCCGTACTAGCGGGAGGGAGTATACGCAGTATTTT. This chain uses TRBV2 with TRBJ2-3, with TRBD2 identical over 13 bases. The germline gives CDR1 SNHLY, CDR2 FYNNEI. J was trimmed by 7 bases and V by 6 bases; bases with no gene match: 7. This CDR3 has 15 amino acids.

In the case of this clone: Different DNA sequences within this sample yield the same CDR3. The chain employs TRBV7-3 and TRBJ2-7; D gene ambiguous. CDR1 is SGHTA, CDR2 FQGTGA, per germline. The CDR3 is 13 amino acids. V was pared by 5 bases and J by 0 bases, with 8 bases between. CDR3 amino acids: CASSRDNSYEQYF. DNA of the CDR3: TGTGCCAGCAGCCGTGACAACTCCTACGAGCAGTACTTC.

This clone was recorded once. This rearrangement joins TRBV15 to TRBJ2-5, with no clear D. The CDR3 totals 15 residues. V lost 0 bases to trimming and J lost 3 bases, with 11 bases between them. The germline gives CDR1 LNHNV, CDR2 YYDKDF (reference sequence). Here the CDR3 DNA reads TGTGCCACCAGCAGAGATCTAACCCCTGAAGAGACCCAGTACTTC. Translation gives CATSRDLTPEETQYF.

This clone has only a few counts. The rearrangement uses TRBV7-9 and TRBJ1-5, with TRBD1 matching 10 bases. Trimming took 5 bases from V and 0 from J; bases not matched to a gene: 7. The CDR3 has 17 residues. Per the germline V gene, CDR1 is SEHNR and CDR2 is FQNEAQ (reference sequence). This CDR3 is CASSPGTGVYSNQPQHF. The DNA for the CDR3 is TGTGCCAGCAGCCCCGGGACAGGGGTGTATAGCAATCAGCCCCAGCATTTT.

The chain joins TRBV18 to TRBJ2-7; 8 nucleotides align to TRBD1. V was clipped by 3 bases and J by 2 bases; unmatched bases: 6. The CDR3 contains 15 residues. The germline gives CDR1 KGHSH, CDR2 LQKENI. CDR3 in amino acids: CASSPSGTGPYEQYF. The CDR3 nucleotides are TGTGCCAGCTCACCGTCCGGGACAGGTCCCTACGAGCAGTACTTC.

This chain links TRBV6-5 with TRBJ1-2; D gene ambiguous. The CDR3 consists of 14 residues. Germline V gene lookup returns CDR1 MNHEY and CDR2 SVGAGI. Trimming left V 5 bases short and J 8 bases short, with 18 bases between. CDR3 sequence reads: CASSLPFGSGGYTF. In DNA form, the CDR3 reads TGTGCCAGCAGTCTCCCCTTCGGGTCGGGGGGCTACACCTTC.